This T cell receptor (beta chain) was documented in a study of cytomegalovirus exposure and HLA in healthy donors. Turning to the study itself: The 120 or so validation repertoires were reported in a later analysis to have been generated on the same platform as the 666 first-cohort repertoires.

Study-wide findings and caveats: Reports described diagnosis of cytomegalovirus status by the classifier as highly specific and sensitive.

Assay: immunoSEQ multiplex PCR; the TCRdb copy retains only in-frame clones and omits some. The sample consists of 200,000 to 300,000 clones, roughly 87% of them appearing once. Separate from the roughly 630-subject first cohort was the approximately 120-subject validation cohort, to which the donors belonged. On this clone: The antigen is not known.

The V end lost 7 bases, the J end lost 0 bases, and 16 bases lay between the germline ends. From germline, CDR1 is SNHLY and CDR2 FYNNEI. The CDR3 contains 16 residues. The genes are TRBV2 and TRBJ1-3; D is possibly TRBD1 (6 bases). The sequencing input was PBMCs. This receptor was obtained from a man between 18 and 29 years old in good health and CMV-seropositive. CDR3 loop: CASNLAGVISGNTIYF. CDR3 DNA: TGTGCCAGCAATTTAGCAGGGGTCATCTCTGGAAACACCATATATTTT.